The rows below give T cell receptor delta chains drawn from one sample of a study of DNA immune sequencing with unique molecular identifiers. TCRdb used CATT to re-call clones from the multiplex PCR reads. The sample lists around 2,000 delta-chain clones; around 10% were seen once. Specimen: gamma-delta T cells enriched from blood buffy coat, or unenriched PBMCs (not recorded which). The receptor set was obtained from a human donor in good health. Each CDR3 is given without its conserved first and last residue.

v_call	j_call	cdr3_aa
TRDV2	TRDJ1	ACDPILGDNSDKLI
TRDV2	TRDJ1	ACDVLGGDTRLPDKLI
TRDV2	TRDJ1	ACDTVYTGGYASDKLI
TRDV2	TRDJ1	ACDKLSVRALNTDKLI
TRDV2	TRDJ1	ACDTILLGGGYDKLI
TRDV1	TRDJ1	ALGELCPERGTHKLI
TRDV2	TRDJ3	ACDSVLGDTSWDTRQMF
TRDV1	TRDJ1	ALGKGLPGDYWGTPCPYTDKLI
TRAV38-2/DV8	TRDJ1	AYRNPYYWGKTYTDKLI
TRDV2	TRDJ1	ACDTVRDTDKLI
TRDV2	TRDJ1	ACDTVGDYKRNYTDKLI
TRDV2	TRDJ1	ACDTVGISDKLI
TRDV2	TRDJ1	ACDTVALPDKLI
TRDV2	TRDJ3	ACDTGGLRSSWDTRQMF
TRDV2	TRDJ1	ACDTSWGISTDKLI
TRDV2	TRDJ1	ACDTLLGERRYTDKLI
TRDV2	TRDJ1	ACDPVLRGGTYTDKLI
TRDV1	TRDJ1	ALGDSGLPLYWGSYTDKLI
TRDV2	TRDJ1	ACDGLGAGNTDKLI
TRDV2	TRDJ4	ACDTVSSPRRRGLEGGYDRPLI
TRDV2	TRDJ1	ACDTMKLGDLQLTDKLI
TRDV2	TRDJ1	ACDTIELGDRVTDKLI
TRDV2	TRDJ1	ACDTVLGDPTDKLI
TRDV2	TRDJ1	ACDAVLGDRIHTDKLI
TRDV2	TRDJ3	ACDTGGYRESWDTRQMF
TRDV2	TRDJ3	ACDTYTPDWDTRQMF
TRDV2	TRDJ1	ACDDLLGDIKNTDKLI
TRDV2	TRDJ3	ACDRTGGPSSWDTRQMF
TRDV2	TRDJ1	ACDTLETGDTSDKLI
TRDV2	TRDJ1	ACDTVLRGSPYTDKLI
TRDV1	TRDJ1	ALGEELFPRTGDEKLI